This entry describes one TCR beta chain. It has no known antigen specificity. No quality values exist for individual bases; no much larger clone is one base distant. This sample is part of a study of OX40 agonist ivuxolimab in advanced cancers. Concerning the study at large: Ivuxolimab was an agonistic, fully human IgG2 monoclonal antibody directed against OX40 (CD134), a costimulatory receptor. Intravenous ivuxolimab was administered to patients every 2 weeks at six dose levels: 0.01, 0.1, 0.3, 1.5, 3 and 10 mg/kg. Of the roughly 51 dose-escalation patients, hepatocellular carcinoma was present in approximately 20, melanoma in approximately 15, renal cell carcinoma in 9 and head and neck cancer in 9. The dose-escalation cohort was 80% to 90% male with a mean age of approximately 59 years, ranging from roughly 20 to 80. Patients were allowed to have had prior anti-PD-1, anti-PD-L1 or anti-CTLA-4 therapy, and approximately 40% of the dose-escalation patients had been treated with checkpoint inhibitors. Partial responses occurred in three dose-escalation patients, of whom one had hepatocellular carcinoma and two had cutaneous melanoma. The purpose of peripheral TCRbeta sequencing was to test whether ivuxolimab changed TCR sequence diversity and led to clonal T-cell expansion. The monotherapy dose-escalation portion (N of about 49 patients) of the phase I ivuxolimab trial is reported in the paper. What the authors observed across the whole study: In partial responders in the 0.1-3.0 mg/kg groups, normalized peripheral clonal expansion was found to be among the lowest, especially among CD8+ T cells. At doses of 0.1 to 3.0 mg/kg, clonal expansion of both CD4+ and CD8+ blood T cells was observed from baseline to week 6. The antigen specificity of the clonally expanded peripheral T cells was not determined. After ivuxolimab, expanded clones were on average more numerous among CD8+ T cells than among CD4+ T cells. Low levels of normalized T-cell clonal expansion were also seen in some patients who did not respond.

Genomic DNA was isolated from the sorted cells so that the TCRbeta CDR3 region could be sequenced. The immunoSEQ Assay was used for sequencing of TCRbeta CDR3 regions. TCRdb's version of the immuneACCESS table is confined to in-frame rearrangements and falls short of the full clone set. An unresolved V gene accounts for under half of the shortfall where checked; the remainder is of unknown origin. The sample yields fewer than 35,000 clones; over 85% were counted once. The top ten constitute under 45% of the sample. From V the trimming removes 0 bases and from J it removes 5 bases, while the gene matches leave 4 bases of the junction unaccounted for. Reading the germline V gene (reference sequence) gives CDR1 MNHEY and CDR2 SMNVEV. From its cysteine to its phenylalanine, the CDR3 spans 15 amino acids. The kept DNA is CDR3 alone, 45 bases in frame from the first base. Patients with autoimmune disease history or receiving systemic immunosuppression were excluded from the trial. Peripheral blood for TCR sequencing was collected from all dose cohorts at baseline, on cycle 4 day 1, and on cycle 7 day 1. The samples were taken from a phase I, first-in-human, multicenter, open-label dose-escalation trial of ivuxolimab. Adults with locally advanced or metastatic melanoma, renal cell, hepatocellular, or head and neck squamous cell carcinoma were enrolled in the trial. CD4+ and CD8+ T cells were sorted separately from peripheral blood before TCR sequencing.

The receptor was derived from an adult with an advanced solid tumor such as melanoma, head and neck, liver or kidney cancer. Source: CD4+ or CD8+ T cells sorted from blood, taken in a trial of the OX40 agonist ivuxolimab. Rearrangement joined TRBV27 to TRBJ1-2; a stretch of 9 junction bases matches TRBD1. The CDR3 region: CASSLSGTGWYGYTF. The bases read TGTGCCAGCAGTTTATCGGGGACAGGGTGGTATGGCTACACCTTC.